Described below is a single T cell receptor (beta chain) sequence and its context. Original handling: Reference gene primers were amplified, and this amplification served to estimate nucleated cell counts. Data came from immunoSEQ multiplex PCR; TCRdb stores just in-frame clones and leaves some out. V and J calls and clone size are as listed in that table; D and trimming were resolved from the DNA. Of 130,000 or so clones in the sample, 75% to 85% were seen once. Between the trimmed V and J ends, which lost 2 bases and 4 bases, there was a span of 12 bases. Germline V lookup: CDR1 LGHNT, CDR2 FRNRAP. This CDR3 spans 14 amino acids. These data originate in a study of blood T cell repertoires in COVID-19. Study at large: There were acute and convalescent COVID-19 samples, and they came from the United States, Italy and Spain. T cells, B-cell-depleted T cells, or PBMCs provided the cDNA or gDNA that served as material.

The chain links TRBV12-5 to TRBJ2-7; D remains ambiguous. The sequenced sample was peripheral blood. This TCR came from a human donor in a cohort sampled during active COVID-19. In DNA, the CDR3 is TGTGCTAGTGGTTTGTCACAGCAATGGTACGAGCAGTACTTC. As protein: CASGLSQQWYEQYF.